A single T cell receptor beta chain is shown here with its context. What it binds is unknown. No fewer than 5.5 micrograms of total RNA were isolated from every sample. Germline V lookup: CDR1 SEHNR, CDR2 FQNEAQ (reference sequence). The CDR3 spans 14 residues. The data belong to a study of blood T cells in healthy people across ages. Study-level results: Total diversity from one million sequenced T cells was likely underestimated.

Together with a sample-barcoded 5' primer, a J-beta primer mix was included in a second PCR lasting about 6 to 11 cycles. TCRdb itself ran the 5' RACE reads through MiXCR, one entry per CDR3 protein. In the table there are about 1.8 million distinct CDR3 sequences, around 50% of which are singletons. The gene calls are TRBV7-9 and TRBJ2-7, with 7 bases matching TRBD2. The DNA end is a closer match to TRBJ2-5, so the J assignment may be wrong. The sequence was obtained from a woman aged 40 to 55 in good health. Sequenced material: blood. This chain's CDR3 is CASQAQGGAETQYF. The CDR3 DNA reads TGTGCCAGCCAAGCGCAGGGAGGGGCGGAGACCCAGTACTTC.